The following is a T cell receptor beta chain sequence with its context. These data come from a study of blood T cell repertoires in COVID-19. Deletions cut 2 bases from V and 5 bases from J, with 4 bases between. The length of the CDR3 is 12 residues. Method: immunoSEQ multiplex PCR; TCRdb's copy keeps in-frame clones and lacks some. This repertoire shows some 180,000 clones, over 70% found once; its top ten account for approximately 15%. Sample: PBMCs or T cells enriched from blood (not recorded which). This sequence joins TRBV12-3 or TRBV12-4 and TRBJ1-5; D uncertain. This clonotype originated in a man aged 60-69 years who had been exposed to COVID-19. DNA of the CDR3: TGTGCCAGCAGTTTACAATATCAGCCCCAGCATTTT. Its protein product is CASSLQYQPQHF.